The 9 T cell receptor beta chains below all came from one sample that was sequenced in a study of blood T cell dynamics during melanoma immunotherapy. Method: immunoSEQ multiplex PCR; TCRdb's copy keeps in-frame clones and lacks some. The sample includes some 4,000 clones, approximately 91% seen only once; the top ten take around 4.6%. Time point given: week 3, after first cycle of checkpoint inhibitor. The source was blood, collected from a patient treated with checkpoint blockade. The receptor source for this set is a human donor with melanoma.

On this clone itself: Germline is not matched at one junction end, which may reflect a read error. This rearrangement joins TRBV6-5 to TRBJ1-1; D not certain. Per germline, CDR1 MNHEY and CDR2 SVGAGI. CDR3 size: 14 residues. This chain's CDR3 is CASSYQALNSEAFF. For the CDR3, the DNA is TGTGCCAGCAGTTACCAGGCACTGAACTCTGAAGCTTTCTTT.

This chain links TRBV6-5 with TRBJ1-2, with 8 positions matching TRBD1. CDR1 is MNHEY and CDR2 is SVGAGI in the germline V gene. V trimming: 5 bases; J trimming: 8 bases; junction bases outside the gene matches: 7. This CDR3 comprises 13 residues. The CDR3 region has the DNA TGTGCCAGCAGTGTCCGGACAGGGCTCGGCTACACCTTC. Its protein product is CASSVRTGLGYTF.

The CDR3 DNA is TGTGCCAGCAGCTTATTGGGTCTGTGGACAGGAGGAGTCTACGAGCAGTACTTC. Translating it yields CASSLLGLWTGGVYEQYF. This chain links TRBV7-2 with TRBJ2-7; 7 bases are a match to TRBD1. From germline, CDR1 is SGHTA and CDR2 FQGNSA. The V segment lost 2 bases and the J segment 3 bases; nucleotides outside the gene matches: 16. CDR3 size: 18 residues.

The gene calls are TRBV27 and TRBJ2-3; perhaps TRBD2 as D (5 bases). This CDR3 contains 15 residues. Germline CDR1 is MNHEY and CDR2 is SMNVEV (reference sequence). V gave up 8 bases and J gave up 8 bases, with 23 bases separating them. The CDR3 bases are TGTGCCAGCTTTCCTACTTCCCACATCGGAGGTACGCAGTATTTT. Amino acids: CASFPTSHIGGTQYF.

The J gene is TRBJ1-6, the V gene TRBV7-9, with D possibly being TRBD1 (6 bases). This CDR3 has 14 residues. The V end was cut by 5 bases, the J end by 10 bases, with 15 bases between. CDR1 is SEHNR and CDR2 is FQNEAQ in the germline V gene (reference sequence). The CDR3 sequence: CASSARQVGSPLHF. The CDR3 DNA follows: TGTGCCAGCAGCGCCCGACAGGTTGGATCACCCCTCCACTTT.

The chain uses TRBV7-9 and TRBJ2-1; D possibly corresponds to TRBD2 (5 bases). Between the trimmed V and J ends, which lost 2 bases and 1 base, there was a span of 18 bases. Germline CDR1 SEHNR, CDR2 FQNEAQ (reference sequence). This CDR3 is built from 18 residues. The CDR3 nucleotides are TGTGCCAGCAGCTTACCCCGACGTCGGGGTAGGTCCTACAATGAGCAGTTCTTC. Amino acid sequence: CASSLPRRRGRSYNEQFF.

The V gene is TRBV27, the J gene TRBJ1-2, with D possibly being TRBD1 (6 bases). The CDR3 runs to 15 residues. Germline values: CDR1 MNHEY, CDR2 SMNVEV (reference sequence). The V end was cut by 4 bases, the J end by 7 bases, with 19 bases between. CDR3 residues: CASSYGGRSGGGYTF. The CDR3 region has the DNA TGTGCCAGCAGTTATGGGGGCAGGTCGGGAGGTGGCTACACCTTC.

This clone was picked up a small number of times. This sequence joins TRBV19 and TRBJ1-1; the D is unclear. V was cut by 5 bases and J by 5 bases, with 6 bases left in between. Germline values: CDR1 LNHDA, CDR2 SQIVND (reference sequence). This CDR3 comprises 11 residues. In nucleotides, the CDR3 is TGTGCCAGTAGTTTGGGTACTGAAGCTTTCTTT. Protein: CASSLGTEAFF.

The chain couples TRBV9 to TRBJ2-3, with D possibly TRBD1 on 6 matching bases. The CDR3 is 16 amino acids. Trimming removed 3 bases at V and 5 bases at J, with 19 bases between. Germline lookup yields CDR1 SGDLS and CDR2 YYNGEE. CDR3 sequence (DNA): TGTGCCAGCAGCGCCCCCCAAGGGGGAGAGGGAGATACGCAGTATTTT. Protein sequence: CASSAPQGGEGDTQYF.